Listed here are 9 T cell receptor beta chains from one sample, sequenced in a study of shared clonotypes between healthy human individuals. Method: immunoSEQ multiplex PCR; TCRdb's copy keeps in-frame clones and lacks some. The table records hundreds of thousands of clones, 97% of them present only once. The sample taken for sequencing was naive CD4+ T cells sorted from blood. Noted subset: CD45RA+ positively selected. These receptor sequences come from a woman in her 30s in good health.

The chain uses TRBV6-1 and TRBJ2-7; D not certain. V gave up 6 bases and J gave up 3 bases, with 9 bases separating them. There are 12 residues in the CDR3. Germline V CDR1 and CDR2: MNHNS, SASEGT. The CDR3 protein is CASSLFLYEQYF. In DNA form, the CDR3 reads TGTGCCAGCAGCCTGTTTCTCTACGAGCAGTACTTC.

The J gene is TRBJ1-5, the V gene TRBV4-1; D remains unclear. Germline loops: CDR1 MGHRA, CDR2 YSYEKL. This CDR3 has 14 amino acids. V was shortened by 1 base and J by 0 bases, with 4 bases between the two germline ends. As DNA, the CDR3 is TGCGCCAGCAGCCAAGGTAGTAGCAATCAGCCCCAGCATTTT. Its protein product is CASSQGSSNQPQHF.

As DNA, the CDR3 is TGTGCCAGCAGAACAGTCTACGAGCAGTACTTC. Protein: CASRTVYEQYF. The V gene is TRBV6-5, the J gene TRBJ2-7; no clear D gene. In germline, CDR1 is MNHEY, CDR2 SVGAGI. The CDR3 totals 11 residues. V was clipped by 6 bases and J by 3 bases, with 6 bases between them.

The CDR3 spells CASSLGQGALVGYTF. In DNA, the CDR3 is TGTGCCAGCAGTTTAGGGCAGGGGGCCCTAGTTGGCTACACCTTC. The chain joins TRBV28 to TRBJ1-2, with 8 bases lining up with TRBD1. The germline V gene encodes CDR1 MDHEN and CDR2 SYDVKM. J gave up 7 bases and V 2 bases, and 9 bases lay outside the gene matches. This CDR3 is 15 amino acids long.

This chain uses TRBV5-4 with TRBJ2-7; the match to TRBD2 covers 8 bases. CDR1 SGHNT and CDR2 YYREEE come from the germline V gene (reference sequence). Germline trimming cut 4 bases from V and 0 bases from J; bases unmatched to any gene: 6. There are 15 residues in the CDR3. CDR3 bases: TGTGCCAGCAGCCTGAGCGGGAGCGGCTCCTACGAGCAGTACTTC. It encodes CASSLSGSGSYEQYF.

This chain connects TRBV6-5 to TRBJ1-3, with D maybe TRBD1 (6 bases). Trimming cost V 3 bases and J 4 bases, with 13 bases left between them. The V gene's germline CDR1 is MNHEY and CDR2 SVGAGI. This CDR3 region has 15 residues. CDR3 protein: CASSYSGTNGNTIYF. CDR3 in DNA: TGTGCCAGCAGTTATTCCGGGACAAACGGAAACACCATATATTTT.

The chain couples TRBV10-2 to TRBJ2-7, with D unresolved. Germline CDR1 is WSHSY and CDR2 is SAAADI. This CDR3 is 14 amino acids long. With 2 bases removed from V and 0 bases from J, the gap between germline ends came to 8 bases. CDR3 loop: CASSEPGLSYEQYF. CDR3 in DNA: TGCGCCAGCAGTGAGCCAGGCCTCTCCTACGAGCAGTACTTC.

As to this clone: At the DNA level, this CDR3 is encoded by other sequences in the same sample as well. The V and J genes are TRBV19 and TRBJ1-1; no firm D call. Germline CDR1 and CDR2: LNHDA and SQIVND (reference sequence). V was trimmed by 1 base and J by 1 base, leaving 10 bases between them. The CDR3 extends over 15 amino acids. The CDR3 sequence: CASSIGGRRNTEAFF. CDR3 coding DNA: TGTGCCAGTAGTATAGGTGGCAGGAGGAACACTGAAGCTTTCTTT. The variable domain in full, with the rest retrieved from reference TRBV19 and TRBJ1-1, is DGGITQSPKYLFRKEGQNVTLSCEQNLNHDAMYWYRQDPGQGLRLIYYSQIVNDFQKGDIAEGYSVSREKKESFPLTVTSAQKNPTAFYLCASSIGGRRNTEAFFGQGTRLTVV.

The V and J genes are TRBV19 and TRBJ1-1; D not resolved. Germline lookup yields CDR1 LNHDA and CDR2 SQIVND (reference sequence). The CDR3 sequence is 13 residues long. The V end lost 6 bases, the J end lost 6 bases, and 14 bases lay between the germline ends. CDR3 DNA sequence: TGTGCCAGTAGGGCCACCATGGGCGCTGAAGCTTTCTTT. This translates into CASRATMGAEAFF.